The entry below describes one TCR beta chain. These data are taken from a study of blood T cell repertoires in COVID-19. Study information: PBMCs, B-cell-depleted T cells, or T cells were the source of the cDNA or gDNA that made up the material.

Germline CDR1 SGHAT, CDR2 FQNNGV. Trimming cost V 5 bases and J 3 bases; bases outside gene matches: 7. The CDR3 has 16 amino acids. Profiled with immunoSEQ multiplex PCR; TCRdb holds only in-frame clones, not every one. The sample consists of about 350,000 clones, roughly 90% of them appearing once. Seattle patient enrollment occurred during active infection, with longitudinal follow-up thereafter. What was sequenced was peripheral blood. This TCR came from a man aged 30 to 39 with COVID-19, enrolled during active disease. The V call is TRBV11-2, the J call TRBJ1-6; TRBD1 aligns across 7 bases. In nucleotides, the CDR3 is TGTGCCAGCAGCGCAGAGGGACAGATCTATAATTCACCCCTCCACTTT. Its protein product is CASSAEGQIYNSPLHF.